Below, 31 T cell receptor beta chains from the same sample are listed, as sequenced in a study of blood T cell repertoires in COVID-19. Measured with immunoSEQ multiplex PCR; TCRdb has only the in-frame clones, and not every one. The sample yields 150,000 to 200,000 clones, approximately 88% seen once. Material for sequencing was peripheral blood. The source is a woman aged 60-70 years with acute or convalescent COVID-19.

This chain uses TRBV16 with TRBJ1-2; D gene uncertain. The CDR3 spans 13 residues. V lost 2 bases to trimming and J lost 2 bases, with 6 bases between them. CDR1 and CDR2 (germline): KGHSY, FQNENV. The DNA of the CDR3 is TGTGCCAGCAGCCAAGAACGGAACTATGGCTACACCTTC. This sequence encodes CASSQERNYGYTF. Looking up the rest from reference TRBV16 and TRBJ1-2 gives the full variable domain: GEEVAQTPKHLVRGEGQKAKLYCAPIKGHSYVFWYQQVLKNEFKFLISFQNENVFDETGMPKERFSAKCLPNSPCSLEIQATKLEDSAVYFCASSQERNYGYTFGSGTRLTVV.

This rearrangement joins TRBV4-1 to TRBJ1-4; maybe TRBD1 (5 bases). The ends were cut back, 3 bases at V and 4 bases at J, with 12 bases in the middle. The CDR3 loop spans 15 amino acids. Per germline, CDR1 MGHRA and CDR2 YSYEKL. This CDR3 is CASSQEGLLNEKLFF. CDR3 nucleotides: TGCGCCAGCAGCCAGGAGGGACTCCTTAATGAAAAACTGTTTTTT.

Points on this clone: The junction shows a germline mismatch at one end, possibly a read error. The CDR3 DNA is TGTGCCAGCAGTAACTCCAGGGGGCCGGACTATGGCTACACCTTC. It specifies CASSNSRGPDYGYTF. This chain links TRBV6-5 with TRBJ1-2, with TRBD1 matching over 8 bases. The CDR3 totals 15 residues. Germline V lookup: CDR1 MNHEY, CDR2 SVGAGI.

This clone was detected once. The chain employs TRBV19 and TRBJ2-1; weak D call: TRBD1 (6 bases). V lost 3 bases, J lost 4 bases, and 7 bases lay in between. CDR1 and CDR2 (germline): LNHDA, SQIVND (reference sequence). The CDR3 extends over 13 amino acids. The CDR3 here is CASSITGYNEQFF. CDR3 nucleotides: TGTGCCAGTAGTATTACAGGGTACAATGAGCAGTTCTTC.

The chain couples TRBV7-6 to TRBJ1-6; 9 positions match TRBD1. Germline lookup yields CDR1 SGHVS and CDR2 FNYEAQ. The CDR3 runs to 14 residues. With 5 bases clipped from V and 10 bases from J, the junction kept 6 bases outside the gene matches. The CDR3 nucleotides read TGTGCCAGCAGCGATGGGACAGGGAGATCACCCCTCCACTTT. Translation gives CASSDGTGRSPLHF.

J is TRBJ1-1 and V is TRBV15; weak D call: TRBD1 (6 bases). The CDR3 is 16 residues long. Per the germline V gene, CDR1 is LNHNV and CDR2 is YYDKDF (reference sequence). Trimming stripped 0 bases from V and 5 bases from J, with 16 bases between. The CDR3, as DNA: TGTGCCACCAGCAGAGATTTGGGGGCTAAGGGGACTGAAGCTTTCTTT. This translates into CATSRDLGAKGTEAFF.

Details on this clone: An end of the junction differs from the germline gene, which may be a read error. The chain links TRBV10-3 to TRBJ2-7, with a weak D call TRBD2 (6 bases). This CDR3 is 12 amino acids long. Germline CDR1 ENHRY, CDR2 SYGVKD. The CDR3: CATSSGLYEQYF. CDR3 bases: TGTGCCACCAGTAGCGGACTTTACGAGCAGTACTTC.

This chain joins TRBV5-1 and TRBJ2-1, with TRBD1 matching 9 bases. CDR1 is SGHRS, CDR2 YFSETQ, per germline. V was clipped by 0 bases and J by 4 bases; unmatched bases: 2. The CDR3 has 15 residues. The CDR3 DNA reads as TGCGCCAGCAGCTTGGAGGGACAGGGATACAATGAGCAGTTCTTC. Protein: CASSLEGQGYNEQFF.

The chain couples TRBV11-2 to TRBJ2-1, with D possibly being TRBD2 (7 bases). V lost 9 bases and J 4 bases, leaving 16 bases between the germline ends. The CDR3 is 14 amino acids. CDR1 is SGHAT and CDR2 is FQNNGV in the germline V gene. The CDR3 DNA is TGTGCCAGAGGCCGGGGGGCAAGGTACAATGAGCAGTTCTTC. The encoded protein is CARGRGARYNEQFF.

This chain links TRBV3-1 (or the pseudogene TRBV3-2) with TRBJ2-3; 15 bases fit TRBD2. The CDR3 extends over 18 amino acids. The germline gives CDR1 LGHDT, CDR2 YNNKEL (reference sequence). V lost 0 bases to trimming and J lost 5 bases; unmatched junction nucleotides: 6. For the CDR3, the DNA is TGTGCCAGCAGCCAAGATCGGGGACTAGCGGGGGGCCAAGATACGCAGTATTTT. Translated, it gives CASSQDRGLAGGQDTQYF.

The chain has TRBV5-1 and TRBJ1-3; D remains ambiguous. Per the germline V gene, CDR1 is SGHRS and CDR2 is YFSETQ. The CDR3 covers 17 residues. V lost 4 bases, J lost 0 bases, and 17 bases lay in between. CDR3 residues: CASSPTVGDLSGNTIYF. CDR3 in DNA: TGCGCCAGCAGCCCAACGGTCGGGGATCTCTCTGGAAACACCATATATTTT.

The chain links TRBV9 to TRBJ1-1; 9 bases agree with TRBD1. This CDR3 contains 14 residues. CDR1 is SGDLS and CDR2 is YYNGEE in the germline V gene. V shed 4 bases, J shed 4 bases, and the junction held 5 bases outside the gene matches. The CDR3 nucleotides read TGTGCCAGCAGCCCGATGACAGGGGGCACTGAAGCTTTCTTT. Protein: CASSPMTGGTEAFF.

The gene calls are TRBV28 and TRBJ1-2, with TRBD1 matching 9 bases. Germline values: CDR1 MDHEN, CDR2 SYDVKM. V lost 3 bases and J lost 7; bases outside the gene matches: 15. The CDR3 has 17 amino acids. This CDR3 reads CASSFPGQGTLGGGYTF. The CDR3, as DNA: TGTGCCAGCAGTTTTCCGGGACAGGGCACACTTGGGGGTGGCTACACCTTC.

In its sample, this clone was seen a few times. This rearrangement joins TRBV27 to TRBJ1-5, with 9 bases aligning to TRBD1. The germline gives CDR1 MNHEY, CDR2 SMNVEV (reference sequence). Losses at the gene ends were 5 bases for V and 4 bases for J; bases not matched to a gene: 6. This CDR3 region has 15 residues. The CDR3 reads CASSQMTGGNQPQHF. CDR3 nucleotides: TGTGCCAGCAGTCAAATGACAGGGGGGAATCAGCCCCAGCATTTT.

The genes are TRBV19 and TRBJ1-2; TRBD1 matches 7 bases. Germline lookup yields CDR1 LNHDA and CDR2 SQIVND (reference sequence). This CDR3 is 13 amino acids long. V dropped 10 bases and J dropped 9; count of bases not matched to a gene: 14. In DNA, the CDR3 is TGTGCCACCTATTCCCCGGGACAGAGGAGCTACACCTTC. This gives the protein CATYSPGQRSYTF.

This clone has only one observation. The V and J genes are TRBV5-4 and TRBJ1-2; 7 positions match TRBD1. This CDR3 is 13 amino acids long. CDR1 is SGHNT, CDR2 YYREEE, per germline (reference sequence). V lost 3 bases, J lost 7 bases, and 6 bases stayed unmatched. CDR3 in DNA: TGTGCCAGCAGCTCCCGGCAGGGGGGTGGCTACACCTTC. Protein product: CASSSRQGGGYTF.

The table lists this clone with a few counts. The gene calls are TRBV29-1 and TRBJ1-1, with 8 bases lining up with TRBD1. The CDR3 is 14 amino acids. The junction had 9 bases not matched to a gene; V was cut back by 4 bases and J by 5 bases. Germline-derived CDR1 and CDR2 are SQVTM and ANQGSEA. CDR3 nucleotide sequence: TGCAGCGTTGTGGCAGGGGGCGGGTGGACTGAAGCTTTCTTT. Protein product: CSVVAGGGWTEAFF.

The chain joins TRBV6-5 to TRBJ2-7, with D unclear. The germline V gene has CDR1 MNHEY and CDR2 SVGAGI. V lost 2 bases to trimming and J lost 5 bases, with 16 bases between them. This CDR3 region has 15 residues. CDR3 nucleotide sequence: TGTGCCAGCAGTTACACCGGCCTCGCCGAGGACGAGCAGTACTTC. Encoded protein: CASSYTGLAEDEQYF.

The chain is built from TRBV5-8 and TRBJ1-3; D unresolved. V was trimmed by 3 bases and J by 0 bases, leaving 13 bases between them. This CDR3 comprises 16 residues. CDR1 SGHTS and CDR2 YDEGEE come from the germline V gene. The CDR3 region has the DNA TGTGCCAGCAGCTCTGGCTCCTCTCTCTCTGGAAACACCATATATTTT. Translation: CASSSGSSLSGNTIYF.

This rearrangement joins TRBV5-1 to TRBJ1-1; D call uncertain. There are 13 residues in the CDR3. CDR1 and CDR2 (germline): SGHRS, YFSETQ. The V and J ends lost 0 bases and 3 bases respectively, with 6 bases between them. The CDR3, as DNA: TGCGCCAGCAGCTTGGCCACGGACACTGAAGCTTTCTTT. Translated, it gives CASSLATDTEAFF.

This clone appeared a single time. This chain connects TRBV2 to TRBJ1-4, with D maybe TRBD1 (6 bases). With 6 bases removed from V and 4 bases from J, the gap between germline ends came to 15 bases. CDR3 size: 15 residues. CDR1 is SNHLY, CDR2 FYNNEI, per germline. CDR3 bases: TGTGCCAGCAGGGGGCGACAGGCGCTTAATGAAAAACTGTTTTTT. Residues: CASRGRQALNEKLFF.

The gene calls are TRBV11-2 and TRBJ2-3, with TRBD1 identical over 7 bases. Germline V gene data show CDR1 as SGHAT and CDR2 as FQNNGV. The V segment lost 5 bases and the J segment 2 bases; nucleotides outside the gene matches: 7. The CDR3 has 15 residues. The CDR3 coding sequence is TGTGCCAGCAGCCTGGGGCAGGGGGACACAGATACGCAGTATTTT. It encodes CASSLGQGDTDTQYF.

The V gene is TRBV11-3, the J gene TRBJ2-7; D uncertain. The CDR3 consists of 15 residues. CDR1 SGHNT and CDR2 YENEEA come from the germline V gene. Trimming took off 0 bases at V and 1 base at J, with 10 bases between the two ends. The DNA for the CDR3 is TGTGCCAGCAGCTTAGATGGGCAGAGATCCTACGAGCAGTACTTC. This translates into CASSLDGQRSYEQYF.

The rearrangement uses TRBV2 and TRBJ2-7; TRBD2 agrees at 13 bases. This CDR3 comprises 15 residues. V trimming: 3 bases; J trimming: 4 bases; junction bases outside the gene matches: 3. The germline V gene encodes CDR1 SNHLY and CDR2 FYNNEI. The CDR3 spells CASSEGLAGLYEQYF. DNA of the CDR3: TGTGCCAGCAGTGAGGGACTAGCGGGGCTTTACGAGCAGTACTTC.

This chain links TRBV6-5 with TRBJ2-7; 7 bases map to TRBD2. Germline trimming cut 11 bases from V and 2 bases from J; bases unmatched to any gene: 3. Germline-derived CDR1 and CDR2 are MNHEY and SVGAGI. The CDR3 is made up of 11 amino acids. The CDR3 DNA reads as TGTGCCGCTAGCGGTCCCTACGAGCAGTACTTC. This encodes CAASGPYEQYF.

V and J are TRBV7-2 and TRBJ1-4; 7 bases match TRBD1. CDR1 is SGHTA, CDR2 FQGNSA, per germline. J was trimmed by 7 bases and V by 5 bases; bases with no gene match: 10. CDR3 length: 15 amino acids. CDR3 DNA sequence: TGTGCCAGCAGCCCAAGACAGGGAAGAGGTGAAAAACTGTTTTTT. Its protein product is CASSPRQGRGEKLFF.

This clone was counted between two and nine times. V is TRBV19 and J is TRBJ2-7, with a weak D call TRBD2 (5 bases). Germline CDR1 and CDR2: LNHDA and SQIVND (reference sequence). The V gene lost 1 base and the J gene lost 3 bases, with 10 bases spanning the gap. This CDR3 comprises 14 residues. As DNA, the CDR3 is TGTGCCAGTAGTATAGTACGGGGTAGCTACGAGCAGTACTTC. Its protein is CASSIVRGSYEQYF. The full variable domain, completed using reference TRBV19 and TRBJ2-7, is DGGITQSPKYLFRKEGQNVTLSCEQNLNHDAMYWYRQDPGQGLRLIYYSQIVNDFQKGDIAEGYSVSREKKESFPLTVTSAQKNPTAFYLCASSIVRGSYEQYFGPGTRLTVT.

This clone has only a few counts. The J gene is TRBJ1-4, the V gene TRBV27, with D perhaps TRBD1 (5 bases). The CDR3 consists of 15 residues. Per germline, CDR1 MNHEY and CDR2 SMNVEV (reference sequence). Trimming shortened V by 2 bases and J by 8 bases, and 15 bases separated the two germline ends. The CDR3 loop reads CASSLGFRADEKLFF. CDR3 coding DNA: TGTGCCAGCAGTTTAGGGTTCAGGGCTGACGAAAAACTGTTTTTT.

The chain couples TRBV5-1 to TRBJ2-7; 10 bases match TRBD2. Unmatched junction bases numbered 7, after V lost 0 bases and J lost 4 bases. The germline V gene encodes CDR1 SGHRS and CDR2 YFSETQ. The CDR3 sequence is 16 residues long. CDR3 sequence: CASSLVGGTSEYEQYF. CDR3 nucleotide sequence: TGCGCCAGCAGCTTGGTGGGGGGGACTAGCGAATACGAGCAGTACTTC.

The chain joins TRBV11-2 to TRBJ2-5; TRBD2 agrees at 12 bases. J gave up 4 bases and V 1 base, and 7 bases lay outside the gene matches. CDR1 and CDR2 from the germline V gene are SGHAT and FQNNGV. The CDR3 covers 17 residues. CDR3 DNA: TGTGCCAGCAGCTTAGGACTTGGACTAGCGGGGAGAGAGACCCAGTACTTC. Translated: CASSLGLGLAGRETQYF.

The chain uses TRBV9 and TRBJ2-2; perhaps TRBD2 as D (6 bases). The ends were cut back, 3 bases at V and 0 bases at J, with 12 bases in the middle. The CDR3 covers 16 residues. CDR1 SGDLS and CDR2 YYNGEE come from the germline V gene. The DNA for the CDR3 is TGTGCCAGCAGCGCGCGGGGCACCACGAACACCGGGGAGCTGTTTTTT. This gives the protein CASSARGTTNTGELFF.